This TCR beta chain was captured by sequencing in a study of control samples from healthy donors and cancer patients. This clone was observed a few times. The CDR3 loop spans 16 amino acids. The V gene's germline CDR1 is SGHDT and CDR2 YYEEEE. Trimming took off 0 bases at V and 4 bases at J, with 13 bases between the two ends. Assay used: immunoSEQ multiplex PCR; TCRdb lists only in-frame clones, some missing. This table has more than 85,000 clones, around 89% appearing once. The chain carries TRBV5-6 and TRBJ2-2; D possibly uses TRBD1 or TRBD2 (6 bases each). This TCR was recovered from a woman in her fifties or sixties in good health. The sequenced sample consisted of blood. CDR3 DNA sequence: TGTGCCAGCAGCTTGGCCCCGGGGGCATCCACCGGGGAGCTGTTTTTT. Translating gives CASSLAPGASTGELFF.